The T cell receptor beta chain described here comes from a study of cytomegalovirus exposure and HLA in healthy donors. Worth noting for this clone: No antigen is known for it.

CDR3 length equals 15 residues. J gave up 4 bases and V 0 bases, and 2 bases lay outside the gene matches. From germline, CDR1 is MRHNA and CDR2 SNTAGT. In the PCR, 60 Vbeta and 13 Jbeta primers were used. Clones were read by immunoSEQ multiplex PCR, and TCRdb kept only the in-frame ones, dropping some. Of about 180,000 clones in the sample, about 75% were seen once. General study findings and limits: Common viral pathogens were later found to be apparently linked to several of the most significant clusters. The Asian-associated ancestry cluster reportedly had fewer N-insertions than the 666-donor mean in a later analysis. Immune exposure data for these donors was limited to CMV serostatus.

The chain has TRBV6-4 and TRBJ2-1, with 8 positions matching TRBD2. Sequenced material: PBMCs. This TCR came from a female donor in good health and CMV-seronegative. The CDR3 region is CASSDSGRAYNEQFF. The CDR3 nucleotides are TGTGCCAGCAGTGACTCCGGGAGGGCATACAATGAGCAGTTCTTC.